Given below is one T cell receptor (beta chain) in context. Its target is not known. The data stem from a study of T cell responses to AZD1222 COVID-19 vaccine. Study overall: Pooling was applied to second doses at about 4 or about 12 weeks. The study, taken as a whole, reports: Donors in the cohort were predominantly white British and more often female, and clonal diversity was possibly underestimated. Researchers took repertoire samples only after the peak T cell response had come.

Using immunoSEQ multiplex PCR, the repertoire was profiled, and TCRdb retains in-frame clones only, with some absent. The sample has around 100,000 clones, approximately 88% seen once. V was trimmed by 7 bases and J by 4 bases, leaving 19 bases between them. CDR1 and CDR2 from the germline V gene are MNHNY and SVGAGI (reference sequence). This CDR3 is built from 15 residues. This clonotype was sampled from an adult in good health. This rearrangement joins TRBV6-6 to TRBJ1-2, with D possibly matching TRBD1 (5 bases). Sequenced here: peripheral blood, sampled on day 0 of AZD1222 vaccination. The CDR3, as DNA: TGTGCCAGCAATTCACCCGGGACGGCTACCTATGGCTACACCTTC. Translating gives CASNSPGTATYGYTF.